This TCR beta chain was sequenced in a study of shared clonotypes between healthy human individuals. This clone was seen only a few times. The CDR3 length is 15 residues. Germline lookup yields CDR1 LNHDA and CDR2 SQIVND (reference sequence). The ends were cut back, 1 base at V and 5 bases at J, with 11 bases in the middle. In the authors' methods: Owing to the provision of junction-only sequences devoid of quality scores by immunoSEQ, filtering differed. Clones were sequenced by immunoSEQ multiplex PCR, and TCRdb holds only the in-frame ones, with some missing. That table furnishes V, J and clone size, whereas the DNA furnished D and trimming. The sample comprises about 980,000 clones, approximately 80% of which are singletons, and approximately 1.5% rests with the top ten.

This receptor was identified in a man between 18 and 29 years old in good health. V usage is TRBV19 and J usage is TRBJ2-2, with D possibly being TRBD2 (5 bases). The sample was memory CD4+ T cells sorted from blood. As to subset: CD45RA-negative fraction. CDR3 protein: CASSIVTRGTGELFF. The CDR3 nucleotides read TGTGCCAGTAGTATAGTTACTAGAGGGACCGGGGAGCTGTTTTTT. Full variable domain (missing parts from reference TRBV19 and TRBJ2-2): DGGITQSPKYLFRKEGQNVTLSCEQNLNHDAMYWYRQDPGQGLRLIYYSQIVNDFQKGDIAEGYSVSREKKESFPLTVTSAQKNPTAFYLCASSIVTRGTGELFFGEGSRLTVL.